This T cell receptor (beta chain) derives from a study of blood T cells in healthy people across ages. This clonotype came up a few times. The study isolated at least 7 million PBMCs from each sample. Germline V gene data show CDR1 as LGHNA and CDR2 as YSLEER. CDR3 length: 16 residues. Trimming removed 0 bases at V and 2 bases at J, with 13 bases between. A sample-barcoded 5' primer and a J-beta primer mix were used in a second PCR of roughly 6 to 11 cycles. Tags on each cDNA molecule came from a template-switch adaptor with 12 random nucleotides. TCRdb ran MiXCR on the 5' RACE reads and lists one entry per CDR3 protein. The repertoire consists of approximately 1,000,000 distinct CDR3 sequences, with 30% to 40% occurring once and the leading ten covering 13%.

Sequencing input: blood. The origin of this receptor is a man younger than 30 in good health. The rearrangement uses TRBV4-3 and TRBJ1-2; D is uncertain. The CDR3 DNA sequence: TGCGCCAGCAGCCAAGATCATTCAGGCCCCAACTATGGCTACACCTTC. Its protein product is CASSQDHSGPNYGYTF.